This paragraph reports one T cell receptor beta chain. From germline, CDR1 is ENHRY and CDR2 SYGVKD. This CDR3 comprises 14 residues. Trimming took 6 bases from V and 6 from J, leaving 17 bases between them. Survey-level TCR beta sequencing used the immunoSEQ assay. Only in-frame clones appear in the TCRdb table, and some are missing; sequencing was by immunoSEQ multiplex PCR. The table shows 40,000 to 55,000 clones, with about 92% occurring only once. The receptor was derived from a man aged 35-49 years with rheumatoid arthritis. This chain connects TRBV10-3 to TRBJ1-1, with D possibly matching TRBD1 (6 bases). Sequences were obtained from PBMCs. Here the CDR3 DNA reads TGTGCCATCAGCCTACAGGGAATCAACTCTGAAGCTTTCTTT. This sequence encodes CAISLQGINSEAFF.